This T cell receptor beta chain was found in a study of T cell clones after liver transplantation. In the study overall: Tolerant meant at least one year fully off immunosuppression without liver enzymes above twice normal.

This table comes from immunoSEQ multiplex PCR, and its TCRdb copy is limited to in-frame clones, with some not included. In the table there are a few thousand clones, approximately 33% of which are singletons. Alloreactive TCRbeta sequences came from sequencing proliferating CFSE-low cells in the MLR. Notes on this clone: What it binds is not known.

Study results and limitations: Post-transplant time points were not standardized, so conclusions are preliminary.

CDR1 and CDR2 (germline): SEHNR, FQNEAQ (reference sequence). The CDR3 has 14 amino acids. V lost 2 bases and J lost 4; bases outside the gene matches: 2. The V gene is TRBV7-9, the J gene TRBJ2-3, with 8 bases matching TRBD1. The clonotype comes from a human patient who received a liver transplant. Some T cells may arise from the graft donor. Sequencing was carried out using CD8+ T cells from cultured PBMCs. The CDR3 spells CASSLLQGADTQYF. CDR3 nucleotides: TGTGCCAGCAGCTTACTACAGGGGGCAGATACGCAGTATTTT.